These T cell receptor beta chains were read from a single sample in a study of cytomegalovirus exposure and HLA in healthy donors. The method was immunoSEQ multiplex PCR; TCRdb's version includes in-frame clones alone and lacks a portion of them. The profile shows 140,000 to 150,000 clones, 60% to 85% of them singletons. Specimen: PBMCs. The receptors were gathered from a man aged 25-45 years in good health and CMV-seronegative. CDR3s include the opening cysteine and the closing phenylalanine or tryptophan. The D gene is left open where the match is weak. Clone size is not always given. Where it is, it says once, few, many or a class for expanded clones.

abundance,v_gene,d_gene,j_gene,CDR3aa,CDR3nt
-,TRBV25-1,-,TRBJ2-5,CASSASDSQSQETQYF,TGTGCCAGCAGTGCTTCGGACAGCCAAAGCCAAGAGACCCAGTACTTC
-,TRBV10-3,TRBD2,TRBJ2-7,CAIREGTSGDEQYF,TGTGCCATCAGGGAAGGGACTAGCGGGGACGAGCAGTACTTC
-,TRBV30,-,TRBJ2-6,CAWRLQSGANGLTF,TGTGCCTGGAGGTTACAGTCTGGGGCCAACGGCCTGACTTTC
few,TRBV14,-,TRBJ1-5,CASSYGTSEPQHF,TGTGCCAGCAGCTACGGGACATCCGAGCCCCAGCATTTT
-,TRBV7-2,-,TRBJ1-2,CASSPGIGYTF,TGTGCCAGCAGCCCAGGGATTGGCTACACCTTC
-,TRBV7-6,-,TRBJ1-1,CASSPGGGRHEAFF,TGTGCCAGCAGCCCCGGGGGGGGCCGCCATGAAGCTTTCTTT
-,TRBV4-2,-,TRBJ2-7,CASSPGDSTYEQYF,TGTGCCAGCAGCCCGGGGGACTCTACCTACGAGCAGTACTTC
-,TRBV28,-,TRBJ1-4,CASSPQTEYNEKLFF,TGTGCCAGCAGCCCCCAGACAGAGTATAATGAAAAACTGTTTTTT
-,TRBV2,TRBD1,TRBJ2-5,CASRGDSQETQYF,TGTGCCAGCAGAGGGGACAGCCAAGAGACCCAGTACTTC
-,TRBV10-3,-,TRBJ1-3,CAVGVGGNSGNTIYF,TGTGCCGTCGGAGTTGGAGGAAACTCTGGAAACACCATATATTTT
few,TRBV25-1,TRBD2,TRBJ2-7,CASSEWGLAGGDIYEQYF,TGTGCCAGCAGTGAATGGGGACTAGCGGGAGGTGATATCTACGAGCAGTACTTC
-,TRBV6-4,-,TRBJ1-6,CASRAGEGSPLHF,TGTGCCAGCAGAGCCGGGGAGGGTTCACCCCTCCACTTT